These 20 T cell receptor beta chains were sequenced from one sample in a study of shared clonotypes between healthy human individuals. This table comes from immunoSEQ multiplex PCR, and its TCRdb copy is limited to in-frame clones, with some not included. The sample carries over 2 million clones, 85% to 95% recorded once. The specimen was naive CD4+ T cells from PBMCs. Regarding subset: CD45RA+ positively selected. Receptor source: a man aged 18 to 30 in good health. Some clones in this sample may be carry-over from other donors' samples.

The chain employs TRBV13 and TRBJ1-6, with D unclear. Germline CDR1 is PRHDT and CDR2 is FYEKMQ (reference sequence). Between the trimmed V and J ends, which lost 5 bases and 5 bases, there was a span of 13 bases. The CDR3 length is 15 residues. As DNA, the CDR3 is TGTGCCAGCAGCCCCCGCAAGGGAAATAATTCACCCCTCCACTTT. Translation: CASSPRKGNNSPLHF.

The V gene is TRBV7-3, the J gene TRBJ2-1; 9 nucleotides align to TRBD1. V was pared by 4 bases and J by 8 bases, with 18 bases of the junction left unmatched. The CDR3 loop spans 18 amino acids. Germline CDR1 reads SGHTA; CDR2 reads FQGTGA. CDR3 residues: CASSSPGNFRQGDDEQFF. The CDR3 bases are TGTGCCAGCAGCTCTCCAGGGAACTTCAGACAGGGGGATGATGAGCAGTTCTTC.

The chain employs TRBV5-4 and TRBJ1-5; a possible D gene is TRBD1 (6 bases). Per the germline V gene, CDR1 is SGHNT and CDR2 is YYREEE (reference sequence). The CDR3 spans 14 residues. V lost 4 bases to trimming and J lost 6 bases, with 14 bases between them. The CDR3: CASSLRGGFQPQHF. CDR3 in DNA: TGTGCCAGCAGCCTAAGGGGGGGGTTTCAGCCCCAGCATTTT.

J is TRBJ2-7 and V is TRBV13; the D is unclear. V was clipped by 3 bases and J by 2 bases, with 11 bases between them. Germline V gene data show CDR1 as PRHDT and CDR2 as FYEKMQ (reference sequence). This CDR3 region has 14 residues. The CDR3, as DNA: TGTGCCAGCAGCTTGAGAAGAGCCACCTACGAGCAGTACTTC. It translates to CASSLRRATYEQYF.

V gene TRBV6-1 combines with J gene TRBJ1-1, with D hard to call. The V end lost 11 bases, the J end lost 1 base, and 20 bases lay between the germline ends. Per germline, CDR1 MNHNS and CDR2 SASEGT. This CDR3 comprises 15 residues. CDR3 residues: CACRSESVRNTEAFF. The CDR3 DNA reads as TGTGCCTGCCGTTCCGAATCCGTACGGAACACTGAAGCTTTCTTT.

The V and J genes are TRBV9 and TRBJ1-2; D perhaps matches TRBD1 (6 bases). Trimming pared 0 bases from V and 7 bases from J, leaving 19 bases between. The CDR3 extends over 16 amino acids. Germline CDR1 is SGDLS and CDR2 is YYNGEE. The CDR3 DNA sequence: TGTGCCAGCAGCGTAGAGGGGACCCGTACAGGGTTTGGCTACACCTTC. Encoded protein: CASSVEGTRTGFGYTF.

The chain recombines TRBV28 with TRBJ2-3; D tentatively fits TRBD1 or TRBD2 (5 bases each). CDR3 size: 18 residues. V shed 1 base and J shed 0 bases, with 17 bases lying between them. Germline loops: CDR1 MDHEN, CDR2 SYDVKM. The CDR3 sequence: CASSLLTGRTGSTDTQYF. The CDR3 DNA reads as TGTGCCAGCAGTTTATTAACAGGCCGGACGGGAAGCACAGATACGCAGTATTTT.

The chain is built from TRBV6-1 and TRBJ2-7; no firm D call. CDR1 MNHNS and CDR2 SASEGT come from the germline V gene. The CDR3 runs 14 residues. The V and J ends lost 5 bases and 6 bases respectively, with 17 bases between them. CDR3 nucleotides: TGTGCCAGCAGTCCAAGAGCCGGCTTGCCCGAGCAGTACTTC. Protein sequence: CASSPRAGLPEQYF.

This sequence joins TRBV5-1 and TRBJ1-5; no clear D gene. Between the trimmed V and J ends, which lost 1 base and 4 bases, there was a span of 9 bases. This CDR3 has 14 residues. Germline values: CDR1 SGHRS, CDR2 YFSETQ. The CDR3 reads CASSLPVVNQPQHF. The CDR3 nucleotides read TGCGCCAGCAGCTTGCCAGTGGTTAATCAGCCCCAGCATTTT.

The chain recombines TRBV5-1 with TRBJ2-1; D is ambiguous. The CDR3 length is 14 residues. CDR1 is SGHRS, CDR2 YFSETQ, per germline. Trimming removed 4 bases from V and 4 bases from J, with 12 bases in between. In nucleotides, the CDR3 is TGCGCCAGCAGCGCCGGACCTGGTTACAATGAGCAGTTCTTC. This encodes CASSAGPGYNEQFF.

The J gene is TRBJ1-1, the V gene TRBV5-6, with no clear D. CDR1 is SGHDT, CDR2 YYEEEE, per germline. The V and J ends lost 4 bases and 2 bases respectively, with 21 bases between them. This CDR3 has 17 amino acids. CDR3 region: CASSERGTGPKNTEAFF. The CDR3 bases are TGTGCCAGCAGCGAGAGAGGTACCGGCCCCAAAAACACTGAAGCTTTCTTT.

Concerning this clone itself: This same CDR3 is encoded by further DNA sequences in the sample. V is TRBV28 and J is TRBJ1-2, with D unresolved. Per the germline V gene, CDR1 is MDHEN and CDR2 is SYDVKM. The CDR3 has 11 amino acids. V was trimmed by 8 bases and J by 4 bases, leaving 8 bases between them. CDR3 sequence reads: CASGQIYGYTF. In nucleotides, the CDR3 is TGTGCCAGCGGCCAAATCTATGGCTACACCTTC.

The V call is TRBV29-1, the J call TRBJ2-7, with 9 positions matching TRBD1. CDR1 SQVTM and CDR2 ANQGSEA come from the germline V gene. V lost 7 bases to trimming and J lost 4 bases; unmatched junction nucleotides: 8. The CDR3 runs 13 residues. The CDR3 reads CSASPGQGYEQYF. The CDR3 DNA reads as TGCAGCGCGTCTCCGGGACAGGGTTACGAGCAGTACTTC.

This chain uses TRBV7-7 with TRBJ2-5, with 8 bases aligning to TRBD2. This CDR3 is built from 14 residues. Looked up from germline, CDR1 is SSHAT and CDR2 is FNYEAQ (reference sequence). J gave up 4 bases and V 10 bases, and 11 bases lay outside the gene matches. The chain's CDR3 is CATSRGGRSETQYF. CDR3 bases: TGTGCCACCTCTCGGGGGGGCAGGTCAGAGACCCAGTACTTC. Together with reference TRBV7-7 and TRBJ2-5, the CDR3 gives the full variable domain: GAGVSQSPRYKVTKRGQDVTLRCDPISSHATLYWYQQALGQGPEFLTYFNYEAQPDKSGLPSDRFSAERPEGSISTLTIQRTEQRDSAMYRCATSRGGRSETQYFGPGTRLLVL.

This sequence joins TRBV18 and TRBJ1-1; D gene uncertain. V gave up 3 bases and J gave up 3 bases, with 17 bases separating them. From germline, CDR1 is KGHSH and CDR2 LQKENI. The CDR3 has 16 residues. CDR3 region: CASSPAPQGGDTEAFF. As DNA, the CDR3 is TGTGCCAGCTCACCCGCCCCCCAAGGTGGGGACACTGAAGCTTTCTTT.

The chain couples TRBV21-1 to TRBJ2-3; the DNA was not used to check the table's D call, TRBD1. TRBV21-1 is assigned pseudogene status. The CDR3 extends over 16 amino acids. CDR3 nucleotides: TGTGCCAGCAGGAGAAGGGACAGGGAGAGGACAGATACGCAGTATTTT. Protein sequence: CASRRRDRERTDTQYF.

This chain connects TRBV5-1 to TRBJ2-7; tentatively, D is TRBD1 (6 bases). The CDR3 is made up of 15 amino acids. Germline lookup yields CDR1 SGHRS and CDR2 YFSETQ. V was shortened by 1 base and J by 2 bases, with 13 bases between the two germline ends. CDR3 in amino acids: CASSLRDTPTYEQYF. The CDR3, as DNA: TGCGCCAGCAGCTTGCGGGACACTCCCACCTACGAGCAGTACTTC.

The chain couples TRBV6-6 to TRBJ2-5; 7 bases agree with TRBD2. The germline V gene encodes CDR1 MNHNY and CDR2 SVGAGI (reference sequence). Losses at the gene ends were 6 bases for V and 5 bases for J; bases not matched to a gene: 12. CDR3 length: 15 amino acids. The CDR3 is CASSRRETSVETQYF. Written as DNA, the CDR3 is TGTGCCAGCAGCCGGCGAGAAACTAGCGTCGAGACCCAGTACTTC.

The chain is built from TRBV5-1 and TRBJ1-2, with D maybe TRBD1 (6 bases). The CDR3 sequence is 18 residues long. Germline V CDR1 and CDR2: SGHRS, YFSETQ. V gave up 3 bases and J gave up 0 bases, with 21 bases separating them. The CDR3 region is CASSSGQTSPIPNYGYTF. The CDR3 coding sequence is TGCGCCAGCAGCTCCGGACAGACTAGTCCCATACCTAACTATGGCTACACCTTC.

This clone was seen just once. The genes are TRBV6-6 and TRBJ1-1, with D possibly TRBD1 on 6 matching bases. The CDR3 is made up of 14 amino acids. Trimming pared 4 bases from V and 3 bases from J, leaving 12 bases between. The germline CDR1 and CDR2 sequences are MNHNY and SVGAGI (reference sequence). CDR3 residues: CASSSRGFDTEAFF. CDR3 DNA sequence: TGTGCCAGCAGTTCTAGGGGGTTTGACACTGAAGCTTTCTTT.